Listed below are T cell receptor beta chains from one sample, sequenced in a study of post-analysis software for immune sequencing data. TCRdb ran MiXCR on the PCR reads and lists one entry per CDR3 protein. The repertoire has 820,000 or so distinct CDR3 sequences, roughly 50% of them found once; the top ten carry about 4.5%. Specimen: blood. The receptors stem from a girl aged 10 to 17 with multiple sclerosis. Each CDR3 is given with its conserved first and last residue. A D gene is named only where the DNA matches it firmly. Clone size is given for some rows only: seen once, a few or many times, or a class if the clone is expanded.

CDR3nt,CDR3aa,v_gene,j_gene,abundance,d_gene
TGCGCCAGCAGTTTCGACAGGTCAGAGCAGTTCTTC,CASSFDRSEQFF,TRBV5-1,TRBJ2-1,few,NA
TGCAGTGCTAGAGACCCACAGGCGCGGGGGGGCCTAGTATCCTACAATGAGCAGTTCTTC,CSARDPQARGGLVSYNEQFF,TRBV20-1,TRBJ2-1,NA,TRBD2
TGCGCCAGCAGCCCCCAGCACCGCGGGACTACCTACGAGCAGTACTTC,CASSPQHRGTTYEQYF,TRBV5-1,TRBJ2-7,NA,TRBD2
TGTGCCATCAGTAGGGACAGGGGGCCGAATGAGCAGTTCTTC,CAISRDRGPNEQFF,TRBV10-3,TRBJ2-1,NA,TRBD1
TGTGCCATCAGTGAGTCTTGGCTAGCGGGGGGCCAGGAGGAGACCCAGTACTTC,CAISESWLAGGQEETQYF,TRBV10-3,TRBJ2-5,NA,TRBD2
TGTGCCAGCAGCTTAGATATGTCCACCTACAATGAGCAGTTCTTC,CASSLDMSTYNEQFF,TRBV11-3,TRBJ2-1,NA,NA
TGCGCCAGCAGCTTGGGACAGCTGATCACAGATACGCAGTATTTT,CASSLGQLITDTQYF,TRBV5-1,TRBJ2-3,NA,NA
TGCGCCAGCAGCTTGCGATCGTCCGGGCGGGGTACAAGGGAGACCCAGTACTTC,CASSLRSSGRGTRETQYF,TRBV5-1,TRBJ2-5,NA,NA
TGTGCCAGCAGTTACTCCGTCGTGAGCACAGATACGCAGTATTTT,CASSYSVVSTDTQYF,TRBV6-6,TRBJ2-3,NA,NA
TGTGCCAGCAGTTTAGTGGGGGCGGGGAACTATGGCTACACCTTC,CASSLVGAGNYGYTF,TRBV28,TRBJ1-2,NA,NA
TGCGCCAGCAGCTTGACGTCACAGGCCTACGAGCAGTACTTC,CASSLTSQAYEQYF,TRBV5-1,TRBJ2-7,NA,NA
TGTGCCAGCAGCTCCCTAGCGGCCTACAATGAGCAGTTCTTC,CASSSLAAYNEQFF,TRBV7-9,TRBJ2-1,NA,TRBD2
TGCGCCAGCAGCGCGGAGGGACAGTACGAGCAGTACTTC,CASSAEGQYEQYF,TRBV5-1,TRBJ2-7,NA,NA
TGTGCCAGCAGTAAGGAGACCCAGTACTTC,CASSKETQYF,TRBV25-1,TRBJ2-5,few,NA
TGCGCCAGCAGCTCACCGGGACCAGCTGGCGAGCAGTACTTC,CASSSPGPAGEQYF,TRBV5-1,TRBJ2-7,NA,NA
TGTGCCAGCAGTTTACCGAATGGGCCCCCGGGCAGGGGGGTCAGCTATGGCTACACCTTC,CASSLPNGPPGRGVSYGYTF,TRBV27,TRBJ1-2,NA,TRBD1
TGTGCCAGCAGGAGCCGCCGAGGGGGCGAGACCCAGTACTTC,CASRSRRGGETQYF,TRBV6-5,TRBJ2-5,NA,TRBD1
TGTGCCAGCAGTCCTACCCCAGGAAATAACTATGGCTACACCTTC,CASSPTPGNNYGYTF,TRBV6-5,TRBJ1-2,NA,NA
TGTGCCATCAGTGAGGGGGGCAGCGGGAAGTCCAATGAGCAGTTCTTC,CAISEGGSGKSNEQFF,TRBV10-3,TRBJ2-1,NA,NA
TGTGCTAGTGGTTTGGACCTTTTCACAGGGGACCAGTACTTC,CASGLDLFTGDQYF,TRBV12-5,TRBJ2-7,few,TRBD1
TGTGCCATCAAGGGACTAGCGGGGATAGATACGCAGTATTTT,CAIKGLAGIDTQYF,TRBV10-3,TRBJ2-3,NA,TRBD2
TGTGCCAGCAGCCCGGGGATGAGTTTCCTCTACGGGCAGTACTTC,CASSPGMSFLYGQYF,TRBV27,TRBJ2-5,few,NA
TGTGCCAGCAGTCTACACGGGGTCCCCCACTACGAGCAGTACTTC,CASSLHGVPHYEQYF,TRBV12-3/TRBV12-4,TRBJ2-7,NA,NA
TGTGCCAGCAGTGAAAACCCATCAGCTAACTATGGCTACACCTTC,CASSENPSANYGYTF,TRBV2,TRBJ1-2,NA,NA
TGTGCCAGCAGTTACTCGGTTGACGGGAACACTGAAGCTTTCTTT,CASSYSVDGNTEAFF,TRBV6-5,TRBJ1-1,NA,NA
TGTGCCAGCAGCTTGTGGGACAGGGAAAAAGAGACCCAGTACTTC,CASSLWDREKETQYF,TRBV5-6,TRBJ2-5,NA,TRBD1
TGCAGCGTTGACAGGGCTGGCACAGATACGCAGTATTTT,CSVDRAGTDTQYF,TRBV29-1,TRBJ2-3,few,NA
TGTGCCAGCAGTTTCGGAGGGGGGACCTACGAGCAGTACTTC,CASSFGGGTYEQYF,TRBV28,TRBJ2-7,few,NA
TGCAGTGCTAGACCCGCGGGAGGGCCTGGTGAGCAGTTCTTC,CSARPAGGPGEQFF,TRBV20-1,TRBJ2-1,NA,TRBD2
TGCAGCGCCCCTGCGGGGGGAGGAGTATCCTACAATGAGCAGTTCTTC,CSAPAGGGVSYNEQFF,TRBV29-1,TRBJ2-1,NA,TRBD2
TGTGCCAGCAGCTTAGGTGGGGCAGATACGCAGTATTTT,CASSLGGADTQYF,TRBV7-9,TRBJ2-3,many,NA
TGCAGCGTTGGAGCGGCGGGAAACCTACAAGAGACCCAGTACTTC,CSVGAAGNLQETQYF,TRBV29-1,TRBJ2-5,NA,NA
TGTGCCACCAGCAGAGGAACGCACGAGCAGTACTTC,CATSRGTHEQYF,TRBV15,TRBJ2-7,NA,NA
TGTGCCAGCAGTGACTCCGCAGGGAGTAGCACTGAAGCTTTCTTT,CASSDSAGSSTEAFF,TRBV6-4,TRBJ1-1,NA,NA
TGTGCCATCAGCACGGGTGAGAATTCACCCCTCCACTTT,CAISTGENSPLHF,TRBV10-3,TRBJ1-6,NA,NA
TGCAGTGCTAGAGACCCACAGACCTATGGCTACACCTTC,CSARDPQTYGYTF,TRBV20-1,TRBJ1-2,few,NA
TGTGCCAGCAGGCCCACAGGGGACCACTATGGCTACACCTTC,CASRPTGDHYGYTF,TRBV6-5,TRBJ1-2,NA,TRBD1
TGTGCCAGCAGTTCCACGGGACTAGCGGTGGGGGAGACCCAGTACTTC,CASSSTGLAVGETQYF,TRBV12-3/TRBV12-4,TRBJ2-5,NA,TRBD2
TGCAGCGTCGGGACAGGGATGAACACTGAAGCTTTCTTT,CSVGTGMNTEAFF,TRBV29-1,TRBJ1-1,few,TRBD1
TGTGCCAGCAGTCAAAGGTGGGATCAGCCCCAGCATTTT,CASSQRWDQPQHF,TRBV2,TRBJ1-5,NA,NA
TGTGCCAGCAGCAACGCCCTAGCGGGCACAGATACGCAGTATTTT,CASSNALAGTDTQYF,TRBV11-1,TRBJ2-3,NA,TRBD2
TGTGCTAGTGGTTTCCATTTGGACAAAACTAGCACAGATACGCAGTATTTT,CASGFHLDKTSTDTQYF,TRBV12-5,TRBJ2-3,NA,NA
TGCGCCAGCAGCCGAGGGACGGGGGAAGAGCAGTACTTC,CASSRGTGEEQYF,TRBV5-1,TRBJ2-7,NA,NA
TGTGCCACGACTAGCGGGGCCTACGAGCAGTACTTC,CATTSGAYEQYF,TRBV10-3,TRBJ2-7,few,TRBD2
TGCGCCAGCAGCCAATTTGACAGGGGAGGTCAGCCCCAGCATTTT,CASSQFDRGGQPQHF,TRBV4-1,TRBJ1-5,once,TRBD1
TGTGCCAGCTCACCTTTAAGAGCGGGAGATACGCAGTATTTT,CASSPLRAGDTQYF,TRBV18,TRBJ2-3,NA,NA
TGTGCCAGCAGTTGGGACTATAACTATGGCTACACCTTC,CASSWDYNYGYTF,TRBV12-3/TRBV12-4,TRBJ1-2,NA,NA
TGTGCCGGCAGCGTTGAATATACAGGGCGGTTGCGGGAGATTGAGGACGAGCAGTACTTC,CAGSVEYTGRLREIEDEQYF,TRBV5-5,TRBJ2-7,NA,NA
TGTGCCAGCAGGACTGGGGGCACTGAAGCTTTCTTT,CASRTGGTEAFF,TRBV2,TRBJ1-1,few,NA
TGTGCCAGCAGCTTGAGTAGAGGGTCAATGGCTGAGCAGTTCTTC,CASSLSRGSMAEQFF,TRBV11-2,TRBJ2-1,NA,NA
TGTGCCAGTGGAGGGCCGCGACAAGTCAGTGAGCAGTTCTTC,CASGGPRQVSEQFF,TRBV6-6,TRBJ2-1,NA,NA
TGTGCCAGCAGTTTACGAGCGGGAGGAGGCCAAGAGACCCAGTACTTC,CASSLRAGGGQETQYF,TRBV27,TRBJ2-5,NA,TRBD2
TGCAGCGTCCGGGACAGGGTTTCCGATGAAGCTTTCTTT,CSVRDRVSDEAFF,TRBV29-1,TRBJ1-1,NA,TRBD1
TGTGCCAGCAGCTGGGCCCTAGCGGGGAAGGGAGACATTCAGTACTTC,CASSWALAGKGDIQYF,TRBV7-8,TRBJ2-4,NA,TRBD2
TGTGCCAGCAGCCCCATTAGACTAGCGGGGGGAAAAGAGACCCAGTACTTC,CASSPIRLAGGKETQYF,TRBV7-2,TRBJ2-5,few,TRBD2
TGCAGCGTCTTTTACAATGAGCAGTTCTTC,CSVFYNEQFF,TRBV29-1,TRBJ2-1,NA,NA
TGCGCCAGCAGCCCCCCGCAACTAGCGGGCACAGATACGCAGTATTTT,CASSPPQLAGTDTQYF,TRBV5-1,TRBJ2-3,NA,TRBD2